This is a list of T cell receptor beta chains from one sample in a study of vaccination effects on CD4 cells after COVID-19. Method: immunoSEQ multiplex PCR; TCRdb's copy keeps in-frame clones and lacks some. Counted here are about 22,000 clones, about three quarters occurring once; the ten biggest clones make up roughly 10%. No cognate antigen is known for these TCRs. The sample was CD4+ T cells from PBMCs cultured with HCoV-229E spike peptides, taken before COVID-19 vaccination. Source of these receptors: a human donor who received a COVID-19 vaccine. The CDR3 runs from the conserved cysteine through the conserved F or W. The D gene is left open where the match is weak. Size tells how often a clone was seen (once, few, many) or the class of an expanded clone, and some rows leave it out.

NA,NA,TRBV5-4,TRBJ2-1,TGTGCCAGCAGCTTGGTCCGGGGCTACTACAATGAGCAGTTCTTC,CASSLVRGYYNEQFF
TRBD2,NA,TRBV11-2,TRBJ2-7,TGTGCCAGCAGTCTACTAGCGGGGAGGTACGAGCAGTACTTC,CASSLLAGRYEQYF
NA,NA,TRBV14,TRBJ1-1,TGTGCCAGCAGCCTCAGCTTTAATCCTGTAGTTATGAACACTGAAGCTTTCTTT,CASSLSFNPVVMNTEAFF
TRBD1,NA,TRBV27,TRBJ2-5,TGTGCCAGCAGTACGCGGACAGGGAGAAAGACCCAGTACTTC,CASSTRTGRKTQYF
NA,NA,TRBV30,TRBJ2-1,TGTGCCTGGCAACGAGAGGTTGAGCAGTTCTTC,CAWQREVEQFF
TRBD1,NA,TRBV12-3/TRBV12-4,TRBJ1-2,TGTGCCAGCAGTCGCGGACAGGTCTATGGCTACACCTTC,CASSRGQVYGYTF
NA,NA,TRBV6-1,TRBJ2-2,TGTGCCAGCAGTGAAACCGCGAACACCGGGGAGCTGTTTTTT,CASSETANTGELFF
NA,NA,TRBV6-1,TRBJ1-2,TGTGCCAGCAGTGAAGGGGCCGGACTCTATGGCTACACCTTC,CASSEGAGLYGYTF
NA,NA,TRBV7-9,TRBJ1-4,TGTGCCAGCAGCTCCCGGACTGCTATCAATGAAAAACTGTTTTTT,CASSSRTAINEKLFF
TRBD1,NA,TRBV20-1,TRBJ1-1,TGCAGTGCTGTCACAGGGGTTGAAGCTTTCTTT,CSAVTGVEAFF
NA,NA,TRBV5-1,TRBJ2-7,TGCGCCAGCAAAATGGACTACTACGAGCAGTACTTC,CASKMDYYEQYF
NA,NA,TRBV11-2,TRBJ1-1,TGTGCCAGCAGCTTCGAACGTTACACTGAAGCTTTCTTT,CASSFERYTEAFF
TRBD2,once,TRBV2,TRBJ2-3,TGTGCCAGCAGTCCAAACAGGACTAGCGGGAGGTCGACAGATACGCAGTATTTT,CASSPNRTSGRSTDTQYF
NA,few,TRBV2,TRBJ1-2,TGTGCCAGCAGTGTCTCCCAGTCCGGCTACACCTTC,CASSVSQSGYTF
NA,few,TRBV11-2,TRBJ1-1,TGTGCCAGCAGCTTAAGTGGGGGGAACACTGAAGCTTTCTTT,CASSLSGGNTEAFF
NA,NA,TRBV10-1,TRBJ1-1,TGCGCCAGCAAGGGACGTAAGGGTACTGAAGCTTTCTTT,CASKGRKGTEAFF
TRBD2,NA,TRBV3-1/TRBV3-2,TRBJ2-5,TGTGCCAGCGTGCGGGGGGCCTCAGAGACCCAGTACTTC,CASVRGASETQYF
TRBD1,NA,TRBV10-3,TRBJ1-5,TGTGCCATCAGCGAGACAGGGGCGGTGCAGCCCCAGCATTTT,CAISETGAVQPQHF
NA,once,TRBV3-1/TRBV3-2,TRBJ2-5,TGTGCCAGCAGCCAAGATGGCAGAAGGGAGACCCAGTACTTC,CASSQDGRRETQYF
NA,NA,TRBV18,TRBJ2-3,TGTGCCAGCTCACTAGGGGGCGGGGGTCTGCGGACCCGTAGACCCAAAAGCACAGATACGCAGTATTTT,CASSLGGGGLRTRRPKSTDTQYF
NA,NA,TRBV7-9,TRBJ2-7,TGTGCCAGCAGCTTAGCCGGGGGCGACGAGCAGTACTTC,CASSLAGGDEQYF
NA,NA,TRBV19,TRBJ1-1,TGTGCCAGTAGTAGTGGAGGAAAGAACACTGAAGCTTTCTTT,CASSSGGKNTEAFF
TRBD2,few,TRBV7-9,TRBJ2-1,TGTGCCAGCAGCGCGAATAGCGGGGGGTACAATGAGCAGTTCTTC,CASSANSGGYNEQFF
NA,NA,TRBV4-1,TRBJ1-1,TGCGCCAGCAGCCAAGTACAGAGAAAGAACACTGAAGCTTTCTTT,CASSQVQRKNTEAFF
NA,NA,TRBV27,TRBJ2-1,TGTGCCAGCAGTTTATCGGGAGGTATCCGGGGGAACAATGAGCAGTTCTTC,CASSLSGGIRGNNEQFF
NA,NA,TRBV2,TRBJ2-3,TGTGCCAGCAGTGGGGATGGGGTAAATACGCAGTATTTT,CASSGDGVNTQYF
NA,NA,TRBV5-1,TRBJ1-4,TGCGCCAGCAGCTTGGTTCGGGGTTCGAACGAAAAACTGTTTTTT,CASSLVRGSNEKLFF
TRBD1,NA,TRBV11-2,TRBJ1-6,TGTGCCAGCAGCCTCGGGACAGGGCATTCACCCCTCCACTTT,CASSLGTGHSPLHF
NA,NA,TRBV10-2,TRBJ1-1,TGCGCCAGCAGTGTAATGGGGGACACTGAAGCTTTCTTT,CASSVMGDTEAFF
TRBD2,NA,TRBV19,TRBJ2-1,TGTGCCAGTAGCGACCCCGGACTAGCGGGCCGGGAGCAGTTCTTC,CASSDPGLAGREQFF
NA,NA,TRBV6-5,TRBJ2-7,TGTGCCAGCAGTTCCCCCAGGGACTACGAGCAGTACTTC,CASSSPRDYEQYF
NA,NA,TRBV2,TRBJ1-1,TGTGCCAGCAGTGGACAAATGGTGAACACTGAAGCTTTCTTT,CASSGQMVNTEAFF
NA,few,TRBV3-1/TRBV3-2,TRBJ2-5,TGTGCCAGCAGCCAAGCTTCGCGGGAGACCCAGTACTTC,CASSQASRETQYF
NA,NA,TRBV6-6,TRBJ1-6,TGTGCCAGCAGTGTAGGGGGCTCCTATAATTCACCCCTCCACTTT,CASSVGGSYNSPLHF
NA,NA,TRBV9,TRBJ1-4,TGTGCCAGCAGCGTCCAGGGCGCAACTAATGAAAAACTGTTTTTT,CASSVQGATNEKLFF
TRBD1,NA,TRBV19,TRBJ1-6,TGTGCCAGTAGTACCCCCGGGACAGGGGATAATTCACCCCTCCACTTT,CASSTPGTGDNSPLHF
NA,NA,TRBV12-5,TRBJ1-2,TGTGCTAGTGGTTTTGGGCAGGGAGGAGGCTACACCTTC,CASGFGQGGGYTF
NA,NA,TRBV19,TRBJ1-2,TGTGCCAGCCGCCCCAGCCGACGCCGAGGGGGTGATGGCTACACCTTC,CASRPSRRRGGDGYTF
TRBD1,NA,TRBV6-5,TRBJ1-1,TGTGCCAGCAGTTATTCTCAGGGGGCGTCGGCTGAAGCTTTCTTT,CASSYSQGASAEAFF
NA,NA,TRBV6-5,TRBJ2-1,TGTGCCAGCAGTTACTCGATCGGGGGCTCCTACAATGAGCAGTTCTTC,CASSYSIGGSYNEQFF
NA,NA,TRBV25-1,TRBJ1-2,TGTGCCAGCAGTGAACAGCTAGCTAACTATGGCTACACCTTC,CASSEQLANYGYTF
NA,NA,TRBV19,TRBJ2-1,TGTGCCAGTAGTGGGGCTAGCTCCTACAATGAGCAGTTCTTC,CASSGASSYNEQFF
NA,NA,TRBV9,TRBJ2-1,TGTGCCAGCAGCCCGAGTGGTATAGTCAATGAGCAGTTCTTC,CASSPSGIVNEQFF
NA,NA,TRBV10-1,TRBJ2-5,TGCGCCAGCAGTGAGCCCGGGGGATCGGAGACCCAGTACTTC,CASSEPGGSETQYF
NA,NA,TRBV7-9,TRBJ2-5,TGTGCCAGCAGCTTCGAACAAGAGACCCAGTACTTC,CASSFEQETQYF
TRBD2,NA,TRBV4-2,TRBJ2-1,TGTGCCAGCAGCCAAGGCGGCGCTAGCGGGTATCATGAGCAGTTCTTC,CASSQGGASGYHEQFF
NA,NA,TRBV18,TRBJ2-7,TGTGCCAGCTCAGTAGGTGGGTTCCACGAGCAGTACTTC,CASSVGGFHEQYF
TRBD2,few,TRBV9,TRBJ2-7,TGTGCCAGCAGTCTTAGCGGGGGACCCTACGAGCAGTACTTC,CASSLSGGPYEQYF
NA,NA,TRBV5-5,TRBJ2-5,TGTGCCAGCAGCTTGTCCATTATCATACAGGGAGTAGGAGAGACCCAGTACTTC,CASSLSIIIQGVGETQYF
NA,NA,TRBV15,TRBJ1-3,TGTGCCACCAGCACGGGACTTGTTCCTGGAAACACCATATATTTT,CATSTGLVPGNTIYF